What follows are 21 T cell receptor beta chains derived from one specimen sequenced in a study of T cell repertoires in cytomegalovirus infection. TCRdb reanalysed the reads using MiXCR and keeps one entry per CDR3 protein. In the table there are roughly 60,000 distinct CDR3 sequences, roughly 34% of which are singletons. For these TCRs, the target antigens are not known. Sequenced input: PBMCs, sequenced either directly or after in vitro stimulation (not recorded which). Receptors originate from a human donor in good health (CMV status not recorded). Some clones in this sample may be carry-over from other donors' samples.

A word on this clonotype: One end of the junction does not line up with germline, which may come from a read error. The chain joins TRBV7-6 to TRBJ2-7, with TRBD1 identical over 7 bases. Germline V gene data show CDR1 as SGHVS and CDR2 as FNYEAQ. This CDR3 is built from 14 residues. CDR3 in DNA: TGTGCCAGCAGCGCCCGACAGGGTAGTTACGAGCGGTACTTC. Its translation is CASSARQGSYERYF.

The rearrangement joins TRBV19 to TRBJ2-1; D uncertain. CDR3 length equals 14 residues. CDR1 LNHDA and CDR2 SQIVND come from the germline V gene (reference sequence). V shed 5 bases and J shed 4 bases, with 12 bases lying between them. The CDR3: CASSDALEYNEQFF. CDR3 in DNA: TGTGCCAGTAGTGACGCATTAGAGTACAATGAGCAGTTCTTC.

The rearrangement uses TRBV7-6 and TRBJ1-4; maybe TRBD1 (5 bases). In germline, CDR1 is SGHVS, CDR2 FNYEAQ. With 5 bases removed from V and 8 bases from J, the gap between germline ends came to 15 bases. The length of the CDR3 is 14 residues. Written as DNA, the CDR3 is TGTGCCAGCAGCCCCGGGACCTGGGAAGAAAAACTGTTTTTT. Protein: CASSPGTWEEKLFF. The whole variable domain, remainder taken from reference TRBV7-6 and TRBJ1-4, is GAGVSQSPRYKVTKRGQDVALRCDPISGHVSLYWYRQALGQGPEFLTYFNYEAQQDKSGLPNDRFSAERPEGSISTLTIQRTEQRDSAMYRCASSPGTWEEKLFFGSGTQLSVL.

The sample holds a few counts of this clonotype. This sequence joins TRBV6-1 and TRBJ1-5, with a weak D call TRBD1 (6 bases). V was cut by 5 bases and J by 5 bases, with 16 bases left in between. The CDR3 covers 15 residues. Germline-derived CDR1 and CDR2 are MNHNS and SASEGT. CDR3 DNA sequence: TGTGCCAGCAGTTTGACCGGGACACCTGATCAGCCCCAGCATTTT. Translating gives CASSLTGTPDQPQHF.

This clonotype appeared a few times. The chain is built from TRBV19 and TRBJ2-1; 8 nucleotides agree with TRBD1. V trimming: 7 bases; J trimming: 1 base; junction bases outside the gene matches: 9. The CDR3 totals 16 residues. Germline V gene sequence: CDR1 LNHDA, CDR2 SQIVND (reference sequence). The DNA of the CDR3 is TGTGCCAGTAATGAACGGACAGGGTGGTCCTACAATGAGCAGTTCTTC. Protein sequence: CASNERTGWSYNEQFF.

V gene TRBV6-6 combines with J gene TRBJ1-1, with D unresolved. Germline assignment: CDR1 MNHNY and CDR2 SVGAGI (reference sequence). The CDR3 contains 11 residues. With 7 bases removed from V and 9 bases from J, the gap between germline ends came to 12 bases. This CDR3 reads CASIQRNKAFF. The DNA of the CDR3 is TGTGCCAGCATTCAGCGGAACAAAGCTTTCTTT.

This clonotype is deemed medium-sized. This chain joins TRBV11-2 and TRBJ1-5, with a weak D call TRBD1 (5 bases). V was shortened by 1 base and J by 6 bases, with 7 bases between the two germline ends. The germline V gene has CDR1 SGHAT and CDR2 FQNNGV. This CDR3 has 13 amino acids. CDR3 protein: CASSLGQTQPQHF. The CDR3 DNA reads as TGTGCCAGCAGCTTAGGACAGACTCAGCCCCAGCATTTT.

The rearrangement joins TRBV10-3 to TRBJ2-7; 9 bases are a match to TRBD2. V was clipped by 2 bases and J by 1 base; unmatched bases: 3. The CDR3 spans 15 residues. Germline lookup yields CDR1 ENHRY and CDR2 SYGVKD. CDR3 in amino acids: CAISEPSGESYEQYF. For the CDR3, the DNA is TGTGCCATCAGTGAGCCTAGCGGGGAATCCTACGAGCAGTACTTC.

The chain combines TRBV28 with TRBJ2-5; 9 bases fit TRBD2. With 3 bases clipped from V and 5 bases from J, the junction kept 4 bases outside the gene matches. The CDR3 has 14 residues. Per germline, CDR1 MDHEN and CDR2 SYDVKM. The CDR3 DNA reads TGTGCCAGCAGTTTGGCGGGGGGGATGGAGACCCAGTACTTC. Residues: CASSLAGGMETQYF.

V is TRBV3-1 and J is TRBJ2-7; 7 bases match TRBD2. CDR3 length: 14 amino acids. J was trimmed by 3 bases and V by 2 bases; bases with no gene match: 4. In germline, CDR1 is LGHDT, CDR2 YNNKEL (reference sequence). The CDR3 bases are TGTGCCAGCAGCCAACCTAGCGGCGACTACGAGCAGTACTTC. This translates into CASSQPSGDYEQYF.

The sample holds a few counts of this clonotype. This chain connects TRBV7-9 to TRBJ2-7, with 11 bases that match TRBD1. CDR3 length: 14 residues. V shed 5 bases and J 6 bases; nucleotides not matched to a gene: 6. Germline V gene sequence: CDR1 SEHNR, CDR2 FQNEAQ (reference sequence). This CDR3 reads CASSRAGTGGEQYF. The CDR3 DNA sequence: TGTGCCAGCAGCCGGGCCGGGACAGGGGGCGAGCAGTACTTC.

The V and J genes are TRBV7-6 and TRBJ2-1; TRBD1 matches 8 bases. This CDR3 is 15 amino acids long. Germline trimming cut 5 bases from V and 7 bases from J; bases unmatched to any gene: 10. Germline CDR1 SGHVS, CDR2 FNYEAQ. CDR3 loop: CASSKGTGSRNEQFF. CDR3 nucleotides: TGTGCCAGCAGCAAAGGGACAGGAAGTCGGAATGAGCAGTTCTTC.

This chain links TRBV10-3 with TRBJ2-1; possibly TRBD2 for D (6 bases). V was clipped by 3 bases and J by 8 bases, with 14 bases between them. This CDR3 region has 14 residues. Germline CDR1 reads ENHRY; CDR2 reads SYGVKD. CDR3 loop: CAISDLSGEDEQFF. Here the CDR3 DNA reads TGTGCCATCAGTGACCTTTCGGGGGAGGATGAGCAGTTCTTC.

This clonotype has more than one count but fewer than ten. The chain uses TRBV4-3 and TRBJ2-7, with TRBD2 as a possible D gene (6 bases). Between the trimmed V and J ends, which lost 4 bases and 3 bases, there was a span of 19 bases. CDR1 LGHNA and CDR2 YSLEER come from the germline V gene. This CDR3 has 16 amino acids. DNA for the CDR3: TGCGCCAGCAGCCCAACCCCCGCGGGACTCCTCTACGAGCAGTACTTC. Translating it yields CASSPTPAGLLYEQYF.

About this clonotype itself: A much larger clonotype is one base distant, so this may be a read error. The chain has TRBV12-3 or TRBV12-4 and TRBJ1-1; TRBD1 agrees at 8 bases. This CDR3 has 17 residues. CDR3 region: CVSSTYQGARVNTEAFF. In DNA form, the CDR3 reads TGTGTCAGCAGTACCTACCAGGGGGCGCGGGTGAACACTGAAGCTTTCTTT.

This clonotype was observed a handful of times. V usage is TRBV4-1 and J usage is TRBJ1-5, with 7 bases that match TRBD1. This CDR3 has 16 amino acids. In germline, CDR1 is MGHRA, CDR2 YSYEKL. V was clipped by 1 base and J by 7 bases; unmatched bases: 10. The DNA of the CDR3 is TGCGCCAGCAGCCAAGTGCAGGGGGGGCAGCGGCAGCCCCAGCATTTT. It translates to CASSQVQGGQRQPQHF.

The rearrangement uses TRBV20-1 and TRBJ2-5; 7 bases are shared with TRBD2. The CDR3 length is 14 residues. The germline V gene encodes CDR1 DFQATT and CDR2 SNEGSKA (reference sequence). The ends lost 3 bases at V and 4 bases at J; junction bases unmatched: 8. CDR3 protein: CSASRTSLGETQYF. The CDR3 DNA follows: TGCAGTGCTAGTAGGACTAGTCTGGGAGAGACCCAGTACTTC.

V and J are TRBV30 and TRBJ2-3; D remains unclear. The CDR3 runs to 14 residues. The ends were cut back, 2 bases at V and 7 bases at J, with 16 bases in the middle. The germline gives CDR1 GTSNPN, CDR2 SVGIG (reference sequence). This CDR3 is CAWSPFSRLNTQYF. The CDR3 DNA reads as TGTGCCTGGAGTCCCTTCTCTCGGCTGAATACGCAGTATTTT.

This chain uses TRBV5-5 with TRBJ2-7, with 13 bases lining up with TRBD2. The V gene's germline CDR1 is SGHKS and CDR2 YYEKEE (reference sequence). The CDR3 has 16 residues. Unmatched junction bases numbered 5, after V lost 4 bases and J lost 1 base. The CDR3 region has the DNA TGTGCCAGCAGCCGTCCGACTAGCGGGAGGTCCTACGAGCAGTACTTC. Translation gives CASSRPTSGRSYEQYF.

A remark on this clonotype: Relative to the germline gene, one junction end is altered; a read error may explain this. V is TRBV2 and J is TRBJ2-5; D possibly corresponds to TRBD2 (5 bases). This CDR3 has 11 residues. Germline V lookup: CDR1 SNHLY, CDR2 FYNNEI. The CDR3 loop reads CASSGDSSTNF. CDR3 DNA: TGTGCCAGCAGTGGAGATTCTAGCACGAACTTC.

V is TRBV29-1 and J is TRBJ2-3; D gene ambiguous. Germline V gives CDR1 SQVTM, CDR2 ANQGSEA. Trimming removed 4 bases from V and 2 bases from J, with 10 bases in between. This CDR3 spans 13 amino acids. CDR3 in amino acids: CSVGGRFTDTQYF. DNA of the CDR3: TGCAGCGTTGGTGGCAGGTTCACAGATACGCAGTATTTT.